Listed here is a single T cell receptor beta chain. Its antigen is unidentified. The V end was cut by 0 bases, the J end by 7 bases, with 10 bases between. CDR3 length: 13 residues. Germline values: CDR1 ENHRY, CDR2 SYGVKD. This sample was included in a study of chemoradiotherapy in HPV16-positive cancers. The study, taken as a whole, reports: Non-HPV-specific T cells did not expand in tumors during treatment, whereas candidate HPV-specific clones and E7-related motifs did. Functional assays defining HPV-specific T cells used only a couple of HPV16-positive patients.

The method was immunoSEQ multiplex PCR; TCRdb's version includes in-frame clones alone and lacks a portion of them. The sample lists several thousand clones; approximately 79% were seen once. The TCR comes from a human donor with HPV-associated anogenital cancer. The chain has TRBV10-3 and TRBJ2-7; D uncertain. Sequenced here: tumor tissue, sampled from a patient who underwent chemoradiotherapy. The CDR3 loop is CAISESMYGEQYF. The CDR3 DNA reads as TGTGCCATCAGTGAGTCAATGTATGGAGAGCAGTACTTC.